A selection of T cell receptor beta chains follows, all from one sample in a study of T cell responses to AZD1222 COVID-19 vaccine. Libraries were prepared by immunoSEQ multiplex PCR; TCRdb keeps only in-frame clonotypes and omits some of them. Of over 130,000 clones in the sample, 90% to 95% were seen once. The sample was peripheral blood, taken on day 0 of AZD1222 vaccination. These receptors all come from an adult in good health. Each CDR3 is given with its conserved first and last residue. The order of the fields is J gene, D gene, clone size, CDR3 length, V gene, CDR3 protein, CDR3 DNA. D genes are given only for firm matches. Clone size appears in some rows only: once, few, many, or a class for an expanded clone.

TRBJ1-2 TRBD1 NA 16 TRBV19 CASRDSTGTGAYGYTF TGTGCCAGTAGGGATTCTACCGGGACAGGGGCCTATGGCTACACCTTC
TRBJ2-4 TRBD2 NA 17 TRBV5-4 CASSSDVWTSTEDIQYF TGTGCCAGCAGCTCCGACGTTTGGACTAGCACCGAGGACATTCAGTACTTC
TRBJ1-6 TRBD1 NA 15 TRBV5-1 CASRSGTGSYSPLHF TGCGCCAGCAGATCCGGGACAGGGTCCTATTCACCCCTCCACTTT
TRBJ1-4 TRBD1 once 15 TRBV5-1 CASSLGGTGNEKLFF TGCGCCAGCAGCTTAGGCGGGACAGGGAATGAAAAACTGTTTTTT
TRBJ1-2 NA NA 14 TRBV6-5 CASSYSQAPGGYTF TGTGCCAGCAGTTACTCACAGGCCCCGGGGGGCTACACCTTC
TRBJ1-2 NA NA 16 TRBV7-9 CASSLGLGREGYGYTF TGTGCCAGCAGCTTGGGACTGGGCAGGGAGGGGTATGGCTACACCTTC
TRBJ1-1 NA NA 13 TRBV25-1 CASSGRTNTEAFF TGTGCCAGCAGTGGCAGGACGAACACTGAAGCTTTCTTT
TRBJ1-4 NA NA 15 TRBV5-1 CASSLVTATNEKLFF TGCGCCAGCAGCTTGGTCACAGCAACTAATGAAAAACTGTTTTTT
TRBJ2-1 NA NA 12 TRBV28 CASSLVDNEQFF TGTGCCAGCAGTTTAGTGGACAATGAGCAGTTCTTC
TRBJ2-6 NA NA 15 TRBV2 CASSATGAGANVLTF TGTGCCAGCAGTGCGACTGGGGCGGGGGCCAACGTCCTGACTTTC
TRBJ1-2 NA NA 11 TRBV20-1 CSARADYGYTF TGCAGTGCTAGAGCAGACTATGGCTACACCTTC
TRBJ1-3 TRBD1 NA 18 TRBV4-1 CASSQDPGQSHSGNTIYF TGCGCCAGCAGCCAAGATCCGGGACAGAGCCACTCTGGAAACACCATATATTTT
TRBJ1-1 NA NA 15 TRBV7-9 CASSSQPGGNTEAFF TGTGCCAGCAGCTCCCAACCTGGGGGGAACACTGAAGCTTTCTTT
TRBJ2-1 NA once 12 TRBV19 CASRSGGNEQFF TGTGCCAGTAGGTCAGGAGGGAATGAGCAGTTCTTC
TRBJ1-2 TRBD1 NA 14 TRBV5-4 CASSFNRGDYGYTF TGTGCCAGCAGCTTTAACAGGGGTGACTATGGCTACACCTTC
TRBJ1-3 NA once 12 TRBV28 CASSTTLNTIYF TGTGCCAGCAGTACCACCTTAAACACCATATATTTT
TRBJ2-3 NA NA 14 TRBV6-2/TRBV6-3 CASSASGRTDTQYF TGTGCCAGCAGCGCCAGCGGTCGCACAGATACGCAGTATTTT
TRBJ2-2 NA once 14 TRBV5-1 CASSPPGHTGELFF TGCGCCAGCAGCCCCCCAGGGCACACCGGGGAGCTGTTTTTT
TRBJ1-2 TRBD1 NA 14 TRBV9 CASSVEGQGDGYTF TGTGCCAGCAGCGTAGAGGGACAGGGAGATGGCTACACCTTC
TRBJ2-1 TRBD2 NA 14 TRBV2 CASSGRGGINEQFF TGTGCCAGCAGTGGGCGGGGGGGCATCAATGAGCAGTTCTTC
TRBJ1-5 NA NA 12 TRBV28 CASSLGNQPQHF TGTGCCAGCAGTCTGGGGAATCAGCCCCAGCATTTT
TRBJ1-2 NA NA 12 TRBV7-9 CASRGTAEGYTF TGTGCCAGCAGGGGGACCGCGGAGGGCTACACCTTC
TRBJ1-5 NA NA 15 TRBV6-2/TRBV6-3 CASSSVRGKDQPQHF TGTGCCAGCAGTTCAGTTCGGGGAAAAGATCAGCCCCAGCATTTT
TRBJ1-1 TRBD1 NA 14 TRBV28 CASSPLDRETEAFF TGTGCCAGCAGTCCCTTGGACAGGGAAACTGAAGCTTTCTTT
TRBJ2-3 NA NA 12 TRBV9 CARDLRRYTQYF TGTGCCAGAGACCTGCGTCGATATACGCAGTATTTT
TRBJ1-5 NA NA 15 TRBV6-6 CASSYSLGRDQPQHF TGTGCCAGCAGTTACTCTCTGGGGCGCGATCAGCCCCAGCATTTT
TRBJ1-2 NA NA 14 TRBV19 CASSAALFLYGYTF TGTGCCAGTAGTGCCGCCTTGTTTCTATATGGCTACACCTTC